This T cell receptor beta chain is from a study of OX40 agonist ivuxolimab in advanced cancers. For this clone: The antigen is not known.

CDR1 and CDR2 from the germline V gene are SGHAT and FQDESV (reference sequence). V was clipped by 3 bases and J by 0 bases, with 3 bases between them. The CDR3 is 13 residues long. General observations from the study: Among the lowest peripheral clonal expansion occurred in 0.1-3.0 mg/kg partial responders.

Blood specimens came from baseline, cycle 4 day 1, and cycle 7 day 1. Produced via immunoSEQ multiplex PCR; TCRdb's table is partial and in-frame only. The sample records 130,000 or so clones, just over 90% being singletons. This sequence originates from an adult with an advanced solid tumor such as melanoma, head and neck, liver or kidney cancer. Sample: CD4+ or CD8+ T cells sorted from blood, taken in a trial of the OX40 agonist ivuxolimab. This chain joins TRBV11-1 and TRBJ1-5; D gene uncertain. The DNA for the CDR3 is TGTGCCAGCAGCTTCAATAGCAATCAGCCCCAGCATTTT. Its translation is CASSFNSNQPQHF.